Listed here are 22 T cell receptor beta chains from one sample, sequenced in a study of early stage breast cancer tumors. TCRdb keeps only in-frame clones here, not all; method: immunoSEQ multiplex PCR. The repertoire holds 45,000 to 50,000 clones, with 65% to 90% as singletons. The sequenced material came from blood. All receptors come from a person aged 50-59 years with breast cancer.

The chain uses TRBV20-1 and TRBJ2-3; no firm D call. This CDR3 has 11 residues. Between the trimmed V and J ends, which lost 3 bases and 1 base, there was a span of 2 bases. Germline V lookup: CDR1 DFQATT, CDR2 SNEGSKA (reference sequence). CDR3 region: CSASRTDTQYF. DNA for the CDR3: TGCAGTGCTAGCCGCACAGATACGCAGTATTTT.

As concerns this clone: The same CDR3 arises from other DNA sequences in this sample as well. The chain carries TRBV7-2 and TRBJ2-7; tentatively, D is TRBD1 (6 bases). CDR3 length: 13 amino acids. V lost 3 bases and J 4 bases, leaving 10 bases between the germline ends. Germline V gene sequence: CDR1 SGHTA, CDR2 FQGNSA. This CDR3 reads CASSFKQGYEQYF. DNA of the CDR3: TGTGCCAGCAGCTTTAAACAGGGATACGAGCAGTACTTC.

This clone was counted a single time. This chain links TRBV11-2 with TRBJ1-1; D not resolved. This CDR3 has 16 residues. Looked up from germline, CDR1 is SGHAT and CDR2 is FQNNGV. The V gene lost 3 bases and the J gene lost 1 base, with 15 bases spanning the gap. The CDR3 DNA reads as TGTGCCAGCAGCTTCAGGCTAGGACGGCAGAACACTGAAGCTTTCTTT. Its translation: CASSFRLGRQNTEAFF. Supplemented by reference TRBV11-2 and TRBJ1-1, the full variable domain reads EAGVAQSPRYKIIEKRQSVAFWCNPISGHATLYWYQQILGQGPKLLIQFQNNGVVDDSQLPKDRFSAERLKGVDSTLKIQPAKLEDSAVYLCASSFRLGRQNTEAFFGQGTRLTVV.

The CDR3 spells CASSGARANTEAFF. The CDR3 coding sequence is TGTGCCAGTAGTGGCGCACGGGCGAACACTGAAGCTTTCTTT. The chain is built from TRBV19 and TRBJ1-1; the D is unclear. V dropped 5 bases and J dropped 1 base, with 11 bases sitting between them. Germline V gene sequence: CDR1 LNHDA, CDR2 SQIVND (reference sequence). CDR3 size: 14 residues.

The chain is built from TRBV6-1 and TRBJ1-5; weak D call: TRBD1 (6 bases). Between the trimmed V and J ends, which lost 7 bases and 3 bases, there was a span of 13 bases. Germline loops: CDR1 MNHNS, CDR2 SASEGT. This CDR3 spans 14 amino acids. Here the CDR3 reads CASILQGNNQPQHF. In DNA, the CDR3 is TGTGCCAGCATCCTCCAGGGGAACAATCAGCCCCAGCATTTT.

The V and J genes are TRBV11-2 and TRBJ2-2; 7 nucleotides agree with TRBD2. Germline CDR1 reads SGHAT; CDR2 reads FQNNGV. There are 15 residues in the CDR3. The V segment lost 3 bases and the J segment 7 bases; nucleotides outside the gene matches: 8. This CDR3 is CASSFALAMGGELFF. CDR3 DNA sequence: TGTGCCAGCAGCTTCGCACTAGCGATGGGCGGGGAGCTGTTTTTT. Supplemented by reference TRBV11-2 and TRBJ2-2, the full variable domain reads EAGVAQSPRYKIIEKRQSVAFWCNPISGHATLYWYQQILGQGPKLLIQFQNNGVVDDSQLPKDRFSAERLKGVDSTLKIQPAKLEDSAVYLCASSFALAMGGELFFGEGSRLTVL.

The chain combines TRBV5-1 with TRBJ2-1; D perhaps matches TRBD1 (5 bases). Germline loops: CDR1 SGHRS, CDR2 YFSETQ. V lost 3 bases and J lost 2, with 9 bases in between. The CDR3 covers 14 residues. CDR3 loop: CASSSRDPYNEQFF. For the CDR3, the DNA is TGCGCCAGCAGCTCCAGGGATCCCTACAATGAGCAGTTCTTC.

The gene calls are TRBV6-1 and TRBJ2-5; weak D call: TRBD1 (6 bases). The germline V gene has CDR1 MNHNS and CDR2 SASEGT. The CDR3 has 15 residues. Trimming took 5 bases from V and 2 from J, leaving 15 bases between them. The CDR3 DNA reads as TGTGCCAGCAGTAAGACTACAGGGTCGCAAGAGACCCAGTACTTC. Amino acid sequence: CASSKTTGSQETQYF.

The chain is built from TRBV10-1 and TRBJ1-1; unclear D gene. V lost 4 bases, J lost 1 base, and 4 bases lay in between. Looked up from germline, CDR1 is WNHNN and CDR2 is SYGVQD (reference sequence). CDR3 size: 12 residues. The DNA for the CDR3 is TGCGCCAGCAGTGGGGGGAACACTGAAGCTTTCTTT. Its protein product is CASSGGNTEAFF.

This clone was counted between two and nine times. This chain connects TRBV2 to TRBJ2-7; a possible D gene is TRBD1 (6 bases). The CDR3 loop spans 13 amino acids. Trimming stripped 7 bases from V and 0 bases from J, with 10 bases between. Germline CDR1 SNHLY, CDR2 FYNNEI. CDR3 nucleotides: TGTGCCAGCACCACAGGGAACTCCTACGAGCAGTACTTC. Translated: CASTTGNSYEQYF.

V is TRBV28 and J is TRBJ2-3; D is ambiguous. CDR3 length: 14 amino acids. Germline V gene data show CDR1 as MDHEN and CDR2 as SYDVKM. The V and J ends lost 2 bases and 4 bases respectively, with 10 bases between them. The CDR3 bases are TGTGCCAGCAGTTTAATCGGCAGTGCAGATACGCAGTATTTT. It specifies CASSLIGSADTQYF.

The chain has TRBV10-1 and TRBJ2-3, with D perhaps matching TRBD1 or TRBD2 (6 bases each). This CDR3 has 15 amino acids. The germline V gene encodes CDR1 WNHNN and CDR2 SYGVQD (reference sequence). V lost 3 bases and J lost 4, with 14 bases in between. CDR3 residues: CASSERRGGPDTQYF. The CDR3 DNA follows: TGCGCCAGCAGTGAACGCAGGGGAGGTCCAGATACGCAGTATTTT.

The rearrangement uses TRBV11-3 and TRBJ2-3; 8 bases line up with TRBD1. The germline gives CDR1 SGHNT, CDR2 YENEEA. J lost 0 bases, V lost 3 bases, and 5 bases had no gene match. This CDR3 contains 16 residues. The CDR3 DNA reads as TGTGCCAGCAGCTTGGGGCAGGGGGCCAGCACAGATACGCAGTATTTT. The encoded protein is CASSLGQGASTDTQYF.

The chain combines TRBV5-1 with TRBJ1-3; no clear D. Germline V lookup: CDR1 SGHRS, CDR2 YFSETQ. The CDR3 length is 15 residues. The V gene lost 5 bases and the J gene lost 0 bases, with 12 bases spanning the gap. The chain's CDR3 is CASSPQGDSGNTIYF. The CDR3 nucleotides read TGCGCCAGCAGTCCACAAGGTGACTCTGGAAACACCATATATTTT.

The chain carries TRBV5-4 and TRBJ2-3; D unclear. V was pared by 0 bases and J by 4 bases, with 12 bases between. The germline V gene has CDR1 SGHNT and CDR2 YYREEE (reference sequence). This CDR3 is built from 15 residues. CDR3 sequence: CASSLGSTLADTQYF. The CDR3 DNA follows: TGTGCCAGCAGCTTGGGGTCCACTCTGGCAGATACGCAGTATTTT.

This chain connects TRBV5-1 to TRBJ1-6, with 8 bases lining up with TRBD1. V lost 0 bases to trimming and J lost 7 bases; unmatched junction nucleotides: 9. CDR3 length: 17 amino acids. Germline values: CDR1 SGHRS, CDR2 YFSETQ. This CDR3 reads CASSLAGQGAQNSPLHF. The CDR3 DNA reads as TGCGCCAGCAGCTTGGCCGGTCAGGGGGCGCAGAATTCACCCCTCCACTTT.

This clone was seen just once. CDR3 sequence (DNA): TGTGCCAGCAGCGGACGTAGCGGGAGGGCCGCTGGGGCCAACGTCCTGACTTTC. Amino acid sequence: CASSGRSGRAAGANVLTF. This chain uses TRBV9 with TRBJ2-6; 11 positions match TRBD2. The CDR3 is 18 amino acids. V was pared by 3 bases and J by 2 bases, with 7 bases of the junction left unmatched. CDR1 and CDR2 from the germline V gene are SGDLS and YYNGEE.

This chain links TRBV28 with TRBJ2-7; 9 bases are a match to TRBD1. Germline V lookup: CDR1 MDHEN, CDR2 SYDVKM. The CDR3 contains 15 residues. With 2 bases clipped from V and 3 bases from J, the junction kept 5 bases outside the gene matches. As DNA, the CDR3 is TGTGCCAGCAGTTTAACCGGGACAGGGAACTACGAGCAGTACTTC. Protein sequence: CASSLTGTGNYEQYF.

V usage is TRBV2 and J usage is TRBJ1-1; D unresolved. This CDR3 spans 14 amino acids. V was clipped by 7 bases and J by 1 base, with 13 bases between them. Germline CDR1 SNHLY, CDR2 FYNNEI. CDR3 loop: CASTLGLGNTEAFF. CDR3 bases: TGTGCCAGCACCTTGGGCCTTGGGAACACTGAAGCTTTCTTT.

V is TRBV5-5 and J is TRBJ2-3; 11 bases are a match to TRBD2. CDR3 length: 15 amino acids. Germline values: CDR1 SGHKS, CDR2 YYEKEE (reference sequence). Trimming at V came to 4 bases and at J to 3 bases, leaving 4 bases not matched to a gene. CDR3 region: CASSMGLAATDTQYF. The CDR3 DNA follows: TGTGCCAGCAGCATGGGACTAGCGGCGACAGATACGCAGTATTTT.

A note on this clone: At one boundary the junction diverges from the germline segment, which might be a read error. CDR3 bases: TGTGCCAGCGCACCCCCTAACGGGCAACCCGACTTT. It codes for CASAPPNGQPDF. The chain links TRBV5-6 to TRBJ1-6; D call uncertain. In germline, CDR1 is SGHDT, CDR2 YYEEEE. This CDR3 has 12 amino acids.

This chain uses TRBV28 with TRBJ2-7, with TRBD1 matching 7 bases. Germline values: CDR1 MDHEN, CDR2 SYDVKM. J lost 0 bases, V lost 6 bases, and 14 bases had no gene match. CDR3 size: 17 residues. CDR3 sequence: CASSPLLTGFGSYEQYF. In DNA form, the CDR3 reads TGTGCCAGCAGCCCTCTTCTGACAGGGTTCGGCTCCTACGAGCAGTACTTC.